What follows describes a single T cell receptor beta chain. Original analysis: From reference gene primer amplification, estimates of nucleated cell counts were derived. TCRdb keeps only in-frame clones here, not all; method: immunoSEQ multiplex PCR. Clone size and the V and J calls come from that table; the DNA yielded D and trimming. The sample has roughly 150,000 clones, 82% seen once; the top ten hold roughly 3.9%. Germline values: CDR1 SEHNR, CDR2 FQNEAQ (reference sequence). V lost 2 bases and J lost 3, with 8 bases in between. CDR3 size: 13 residues. This entry belongs to a study of blood T cell repertoires in COVID-19. About the research overall: Acute and convalescent COVID-19 samples came from the United States, Italy and Spain. T cells, B-cell-depleted T cells, or PBMCs supplied cDNA or gDNA.

The V call is TRBV7-9, the J call TRBJ2-7; unclear D gene. The sample taken for sequencing was peripheral blood. The receptor was derived from a woman at least 80 years old with acute or convalescent COVID-19. CDR3 bases: TGTGCCAGCAGCTTATATGCCAGCTACGAGCAGTACTTC. Its translation is CASSLYASYEQYF.